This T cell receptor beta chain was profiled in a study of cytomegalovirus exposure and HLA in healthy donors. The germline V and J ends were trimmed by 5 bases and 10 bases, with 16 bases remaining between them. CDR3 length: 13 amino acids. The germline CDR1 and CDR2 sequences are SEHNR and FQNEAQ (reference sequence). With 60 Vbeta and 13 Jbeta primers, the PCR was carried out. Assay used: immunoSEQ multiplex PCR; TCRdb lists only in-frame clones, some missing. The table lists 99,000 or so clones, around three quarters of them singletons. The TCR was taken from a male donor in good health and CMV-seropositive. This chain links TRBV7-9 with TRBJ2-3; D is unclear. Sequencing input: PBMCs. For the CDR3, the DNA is TGTGCCAGCAGCCCCCAGTTAGAGGAGTCGCAGTATTTT. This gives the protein CASSPQLEESQYF. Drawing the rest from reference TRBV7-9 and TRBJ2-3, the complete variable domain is DTGVSQNPRHKITKRGQNVTFRCDPISEHNRLYWYRQTLGQGPEFLTYFQNEAQLEKSRLLSDRFSAERPKGSFSTLEIQRTEQGDSAMYLCASSPQLEESQYFGPGTRLTVL.